Given below is one T cell receptor (beta chain) in context. As yet, its antigen is unknown. This sample was taken from a study of T cell repertoires in cytomegalovirus infection. In the study overall: Matching HLA type and CMV infection were both indicated by public TCR beta signatures. Study-level points and caveats: The study identified carriers of CMV plus the relevant HLA from cumulative public TCR beta family frequency.

One entry per CDR3 protein, called by TCRdb with MiXCR from the reads. The data hold 70,000 or so distinct CDR3 sequences, with about 30% observed a single time. The input for sequencing was CD8+ T cells from cultured PBMCs, taken from culture after CMV antigen stimulation. This TCR was recovered from a human donor in good health (CMV status not recorded). Some clones in this sample may be carry-over from other donors' samples.

The CDR3 spells CASSVVSGGASTDTQYF. CDR3 bases: TGTGCCAGCAGCGTCGTGAGCGGGGGGGCGAGCACAGATACGCAGTATTTT. V usage is TRBV9 and J usage is TRBJ2-3, with TRBD2 matching over 10 bases. Unmatched junction bases numbered 6, after V lost 2 bases and J lost 0 bases. Germline-derived CDR1 and CDR2 are SGDLS and YYNGEE. The CDR3 has 17 residues.